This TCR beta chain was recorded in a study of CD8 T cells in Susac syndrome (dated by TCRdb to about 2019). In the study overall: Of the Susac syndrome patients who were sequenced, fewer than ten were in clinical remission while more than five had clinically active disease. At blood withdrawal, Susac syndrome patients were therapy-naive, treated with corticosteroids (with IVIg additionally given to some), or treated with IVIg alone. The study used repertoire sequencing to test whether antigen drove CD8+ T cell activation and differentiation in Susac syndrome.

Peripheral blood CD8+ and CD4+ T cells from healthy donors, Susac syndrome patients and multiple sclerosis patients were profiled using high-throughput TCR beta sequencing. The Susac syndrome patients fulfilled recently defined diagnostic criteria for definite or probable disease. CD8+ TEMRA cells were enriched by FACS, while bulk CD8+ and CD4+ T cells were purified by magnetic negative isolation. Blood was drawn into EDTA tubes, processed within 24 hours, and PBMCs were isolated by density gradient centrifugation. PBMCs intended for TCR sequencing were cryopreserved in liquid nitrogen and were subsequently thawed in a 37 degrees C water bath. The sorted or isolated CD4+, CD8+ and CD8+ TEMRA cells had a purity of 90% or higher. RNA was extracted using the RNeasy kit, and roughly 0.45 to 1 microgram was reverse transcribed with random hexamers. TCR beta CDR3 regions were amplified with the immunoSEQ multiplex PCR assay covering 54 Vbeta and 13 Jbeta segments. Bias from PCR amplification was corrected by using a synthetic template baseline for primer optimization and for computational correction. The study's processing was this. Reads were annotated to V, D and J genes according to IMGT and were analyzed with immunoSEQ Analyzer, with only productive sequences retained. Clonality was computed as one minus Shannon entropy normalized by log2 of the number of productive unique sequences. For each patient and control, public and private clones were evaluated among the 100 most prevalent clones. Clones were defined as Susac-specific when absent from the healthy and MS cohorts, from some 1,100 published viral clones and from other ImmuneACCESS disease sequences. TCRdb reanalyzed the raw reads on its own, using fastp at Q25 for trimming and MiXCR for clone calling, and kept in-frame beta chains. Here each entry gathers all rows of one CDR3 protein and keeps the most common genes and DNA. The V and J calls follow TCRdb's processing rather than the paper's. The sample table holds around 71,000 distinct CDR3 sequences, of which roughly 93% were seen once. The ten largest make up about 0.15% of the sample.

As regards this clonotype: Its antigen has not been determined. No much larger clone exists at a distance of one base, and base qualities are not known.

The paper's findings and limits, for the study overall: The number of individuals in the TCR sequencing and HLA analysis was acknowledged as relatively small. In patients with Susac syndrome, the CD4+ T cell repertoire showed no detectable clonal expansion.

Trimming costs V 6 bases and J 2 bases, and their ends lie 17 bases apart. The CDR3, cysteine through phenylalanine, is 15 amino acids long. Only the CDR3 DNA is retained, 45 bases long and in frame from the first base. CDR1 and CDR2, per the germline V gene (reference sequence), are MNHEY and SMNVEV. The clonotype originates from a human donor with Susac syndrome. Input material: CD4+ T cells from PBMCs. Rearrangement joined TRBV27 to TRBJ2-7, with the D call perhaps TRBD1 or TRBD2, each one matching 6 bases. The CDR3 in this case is CASSREGGITYEQYF. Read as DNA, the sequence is TGTGCCAGCAGCAGAGAGGGGGGCATTACCTACGAGCAGTACTTC.